The 24 T cell receptor beta chains given below trace back to one sample, sequenced in a study of cytomegalovirus exposure and HLA in healthy donors. Use of 60 Vbeta and 13 Jbeta primers characterized the PCR. Here immunoSEQ multiplex PCR was the method, and the copy in TCRdb shows in-frame clones only, minus some. The sample includes under 200,000 clones, about 86% seen only once; the top ten take 1.5% to 2%. The material sequenced was PBMCs. Source of these receptors: a woman in her late teens or twenties in good health and CMV-seronegative.

The CDR3 bases are TGTGCCAGCCTCTTGGGGCTGGGTAGCAATCAGCCCCAGCATTTT. This gives the protein CASLLGLGSNQPQHF. V usage is TRBV6-1 and J usage is TRBJ1-5, with D possibly matching TRBD1 (5 bases). The CDR3 loop spans 15 amino acids. With 8 bases removed from V and 0 bases from J, the gap between germline ends came to 14 bases. Germline CDR1 is MNHNS and CDR2 is SASEGT.

By sample share, this clone is medium-sized. This chain connects TRBV6-1 to TRBJ1-5, with 7 bases aligning to TRBD1. The CDR3 is 14 amino acids. The trim removed 7 bases at V and 6 bases at J, leaving 9 bases unmatched. Per germline, CDR1 MNHNS and CDR2 SASEGT. The CDR3 DNA follows: TGTGCCAGCACAAACTCAGGGGGAAGTCAGCCCCAGCATTTT. Translation gives CASTNSGGSQPQHF.

This clone is a singleton in its sample. The chain links TRBV27 to TRBJ2-1; TRBD1 matches at 8 bases. Germline loops: CDR1 MNHEY, CDR2 SMNVEV (reference sequence). The CDR3 spans 14 residues. After removal of 4 bases from V and 7 bases from J, the junction contained 6 bases not matched to a gene. DNA of the CDR3: TGTGCCAGCAGTTCCCGACAGGGGAGGAATGAGCAGTTCTTC. It is translated as CASSSRQGRNEQFF.

The chain carries TRBV5-1 and TRBJ1-1; no definite D call. V gave up 0 bases and J gave up 0 bases, with 18 bases separating them. This CDR3 has 18 amino acids. From germline, CDR1 is SGHRS and CDR2 YFSETQ. CDR3 nucleotide sequence: TGCGCCAGCAGCTTGGAAGGCCCCACCGGGAGGATGAACACTGAAGCTTTCTTT. As protein: CASSLEGPTGRMNTEAFF.

The V gene is TRBV5-6, the J gene TRBJ2-5, with D possibly TRBD1 on 7 matching bases. The J call could be wrong; TRBJ2-7 is a better fit for the DNA end. Germline assignment: CDR1 SGHDT and CDR2 YYEEEE. This CDR3 contains 14 residues. CDR3 bases: TGTGCCAGCAGCCGCGCGGGACAGAGCTACGAGCAGTACTTC. Its protein product is CASSRAGQSYEQYF.

CDR3 bases: TGTGCCAGCAGTGGGGTTGAGAGGTCTGGGGCCAACGTCCTGACTTTC. Translated: CASSGVERSGANVLTF. This sequence joins TRBV2 and TRBJ2-6; the D is unclear. This CDR3 is 16 amino acids long. Germline values: CDR1 SNHLY, CDR2 FYNNEI. V gave up 4 bases and J gave up 1 base, with 11 bases separating them.

The V call is TRBV6-6, the J call TRBJ2-7; the D gene is possibly TRBD1 (6 bases). CDR3 size: 13 residues. Germline values: CDR1 MNHNY, CDR2 SVGAGI (reference sequence). The V and J ends lost 8 bases and 0 bases respectively, with 11 bases between them. Here the CDR3 DNA reads TGTGCCAGCGGGGGCCCAAGCTCCTACGAGCAGTACTTC. This encodes CASGGPSSYEQYF.

V is TRBV7-9 and J is TRBJ2-1, with 8 bases matching TRBD2. J was trimmed by 6 bases and V by 1 base; bases with no gene match: 11. Looked up from germline, CDR1 is SEHNR and CDR2 is FQNEAQ (reference sequence). The CDR3 length is 17 residues. CDR3 loop: CASSLGPKGGRTNEQFF. As DNA, the CDR3 is TGTGCCAGCAGCTTAGGGCCTAAGGGCGGGAGGACCAATGAGCAGTTCTTC.

This clone was recorded once. The chain couples TRBV4-1 to TRBJ2-7, with 9 bases that match TRBD2. The CDR3 is 17 residues long. Germline CDR1 is MGHRA and CDR2 is YSYEKL. The ends lost 4 bases at V and 2 bases at J; junction bases unmatched: 12. The CDR3 DNA follows: TGCGCCAGCAGCCCGGAGACTAGCGGAAACAGGGCCTACGAGCAGTACTTC. It specifies CASSPETSGNRAYEQYF.

Concerning this clone: Compared with germline, one end of the junction differs, possibly owing to a read error. The gene calls are TRBV7-9 and TRBJ1-1; a weak D match, TRBD1 (5 bases). The CDR3 length is 14 residues. Germline assignment: CDR1 SEHNR and CDR2 FQNEAQ (reference sequence). CDR3 amino acids: CSSSLTTGGTEAFF. CDR3 bases: TGTTCCAGCAGCTTAACAACAGGCGGCACTGAAGCTTTCTTT.

This clone was found many times. The rearrangement links TRBV19 to TRBJ2-2, with 7 bases identical to TRBD2. J lost 3 bases, V lost 6 bases, and 7 bases had no gene match. This CDR3 has 15 amino acids. CDR1 is LNHDA, CDR2 SQIVND, per germline (reference sequence). For the CDR3, the DNA is TGTGCCAGTAGAGATCAAGCGGGACACACCGGGGAGCTGTTTTTT. As protein: CASRDQAGHTGELFF.

The chain uses TRBV10-2 and TRBJ1-2, with 8 bases aligning to TRBD1. Germline V gene lookup returns CDR1 WSHSY and CDR2 SAAADI. CDR3 length: 12 amino acids. The J segment lost 8 bases and the V segment lost 6 bases, leaving 5 bases of the junction unmatched. The CDR3 loop reads CASRGTGGGYTF. As DNA, the CDR3 is TGCGCCAGCAGAGGGACAGGAGGCGGCTACACCTTC.

The V call is TRBV4-1, the J call TRBJ2-7, with D perhaps matching TRBD1 (6 bases). Germline assignment: CDR1 MGHRA and CDR2 YSYEKL. The CDR3 totals 12 residues. With 6 bases removed from V and 3 bases from J, the gap between germline ends came to 9 bases. CDR3 region: CASRGANYEQYF. CDR3 coding DNA: TGCGCCAGCAGGGGGGCCAACTACGAGCAGTACTTC.

This chain joins TRBV27 and TRBJ2-1, with 9 nucleotides matching TRBD1. The germline CDR1 and CDR2 sequences are MNHEY and SMNVEV (reference sequence). The V gene end was trimmed by 7 bases and the J gene end by 3 bases; junction bases not matched to a gene: 7. CDR3 length: 15 amino acids. The CDR3 DNA follows: TGTGCCAGCACCGTAGGACAGGGGATCTACAATGAGCAGTTCTTC. Its translation is CASTVGQGIYNEQFF.

This chain joins TRBV10-3 and TRBJ1-1; tentatively, D is TRBD1 (6 bases). The ends were cut back, 8 bases at V and 7 bases at J, with 20 bases in the middle. The CDR3 runs 14 residues. CDR1 ENHRY and CDR2 SYGVKD come from the germline V gene. This CDR3 is CAIGKDSTGREAFF. The CDR3, as DNA: TGTGCCATCGGTAAGGACAGCACGGGGCGTGAAGCTTTCTTT.

The chain couples TRBV28 to TRBJ2-1, with TRBD2 matching over 11 bases. Germline CDR1 reads MDHEN; CDR2 reads SYDVKM. V lost 8 bases and J lost 7; bases outside the gene matches: 10. The CDR3 loop spans 15 amino acids. CDR3 sequence reads: CASSLETSGINEQFF. Written as DNA, the CDR3 is TGTGCCAGCTCTCTGGAGACTAGCGGGATAAATGAGCAGTTCTTC.

The rearrangement links TRBV7-3 to TRBJ2-5, with D maybe TRBD1 (7 bases). Between the trimmed V and J ends, which lost 6 bases and 4 bases, there was a span of 15 bases. This CDR3 is built from 14 residues. The germline CDR1 and CDR2 sequences are SGHTA and FQGTGA. In DNA, the CDR3 is TGTGCCAGCAGGCCACAGGGGACTGGAGAGACCCAGTACTTC. Amino acids: CASRPQGTGETQYF.

The chain has TRBV10-3 and TRBJ2-1; 8 positions match TRBD2. J was trimmed by 2 bases and V by 4 bases; bases with no gene match: 7. This CDR3 region has 16 residues. The germline V gene encodes CDR1 ENHRY and CDR2 SYGVKD. For the CDR3, the DNA is TGTGCCATCAGTGTTACTAGCGGAAAAACCTACAATGAGCAGTTCTTC. It yields the protein CAISVTSGKTYNEQFF.

The V and J genes are TRBV6-6 and TRBJ1-2, with 7 bases fitting TRBD1. Unmatched junction bases numbered 8, after V lost 0 bases and J lost 4 bases. This CDR3 has 16 residues. In germline, CDR1 is MNHNY, CDR2 SVGAGI (reference sequence). CDR3 region: CASSYSVDRAGYGYTF. The DNA of the CDR3 is TGTGCCAGCAGTTACTCTGTCGACAGGGCGGGCTATGGCTACACCTTC.

The rearrangement joins TRBV5-1 to TRBJ2-5; no clear D gene. This CDR3 comprises 14 residues. Germline-derived CDR1 and CDR2 are SGHRS and YFSETQ. Trimming cost V 2 bases and J 0 bases, with 8 bases left between them. The CDR3 spells CASSFAADQETQYF. The DNA of the CDR3 is TGCGCCAGCAGCTTCGCGGCGGACCAAGAGACCCAGTACTTC. Filled out from reference TRBV5-1 and TRBJ2-5, the complete variable domain reads KAGVTQTPRYLIKTRGQQVTLSCSPISGHRSVSWYQQTPGQGLQFLFEYFSETQRNKGNFPGRFSGRQFSNSRSEMNVSTLELGDSALYLCASSFAADQETQYFGPGTRLLVL.

The chain combines TRBV4-1 with TRBJ1-6; 7 nucleotides match TRBD1. Germline CDR1 and CDR2: MGHRA and YSYEKL. The ends lost 1 base at V and 9 bases at J; junction bases unmatched: 9. The CDR3 is made up of 16 amino acids. The CDR3 nucleotides are TGCGCCAGCAGCCAAGTCTCGACAGGGTACGCTTCACCCCTCCACTTT. The encoded protein is CASSQVSTGYASPLHF.

The chain uses TRBV6-5 and TRBJ1-2; maybe TRBD1 (6 bases). There are 14 residues in the CDR3. Per germline, CDR1 MNHEY and CDR2 SVGAGI. V lost 0 bases and J lost 8, with 13 bases in between. The CDR3 is CASSYSLSGVGYTF. The DNA of the CDR3 is TGTGCCAGCAGTTACTCGTTATCAGGGGTGGGCTACACCTTC.

This clone was counted a few times. The chain carries TRBV9 and TRBJ2-3; the D is unclear. The CDR3 length is 15 residues. With 4 bases removed from V and 2 bases from J, the gap between germline ends came to 14 bases. The germline CDR1 and CDR2 sequences are SGDLS and YYNGEE. The CDR3 DNA is TGTGCCAGCAGCTCAAGTGGCATCTCCACAGATACGCAGTATTTT. Its translation: CASSSSGISTDTQYF.

The V call is TRBV4-2, the J call TRBJ2-6, with D perhaps TRBD2 (6 bases). The germline V gene encodes CDR1 LGHNA and CDR2 YNFKEQ. V was cut by 4 bases and J by 1 base, with 11 bases left in between. This CDR3 contains 16 residues. The CDR3 sequence: CASSRRRGSGANVLTF. Here the CDR3 DNA reads TGTGCCAGCAGCCGAAGACGGGGGTCTGGGGCCAACGTCCTGACTTTC.